Presented here are 3 T cell receptor beta chains from one specimen sequenced in a study of cytomegalovirus exposure and HLA in healthy donors. Both 60 Vbeta primers and 13 Jbeta primers went into the PCR. Sequencing was performed with immunoSEQ multiplex PCR; in TCRdb, only in-frame clones are kept and a portion is missing. The sample holds about 83,000 clones, roughly 80% seen once. The sample comprised PBMCs. These receptors were obtained from a woman between 25 and 40 years old in good health and CMV-seronegative.

The chain has TRBV7-9 and TRBJ2-1, with D maybe TRBD1 (7 bases). V lost 6 bases and J lost 12, with 15 bases in between. This CDR3 has 12 amino acids. Per the germline V gene, CDR1 is SEHNR and CDR2 is FQNEAQ (reference sequence). The CDR3 bases are TGTGCCAGCAGTAACAGACAGGGAGGGCAGTTCTTC. Amino acid sequence: CASSNRQGGQFF.

The sample holds a few counts of this clone. The chain links TRBV18 to TRBJ1-5; the match to TRBD1 covers 7 bases. The CDR3 is made up of 15 amino acids. Germline loops: CDR1 KGHSH, CDR2 LQKENI. Trimming cost V 2 bases and J 6 bases; bases outside gene matches: 7. The CDR3 coding sequence is TGTGCCAGCTCACCAACCCGGGACAGTCGTCAGCCCCAGCATTTT. Encoded protein: CASSPTRDSRQPQHF.

This chain connects TRBV10-1 to TRBJ1-5; D call uncertain. Germline V CDR1 and CDR2: WNHNN, SYGVQD (reference sequence). The CDR3 loop spans 13 amino acids. Trimming took off 0 bases at V and 5 bases at J, with 5 bases between the two ends. CDR3 in amino acids: CASSESRDQPQHF. The CDR3, as DNA: TGCGCCAGCAGTGAGTCGCGGGATCAGCCCCAGCATTTT.